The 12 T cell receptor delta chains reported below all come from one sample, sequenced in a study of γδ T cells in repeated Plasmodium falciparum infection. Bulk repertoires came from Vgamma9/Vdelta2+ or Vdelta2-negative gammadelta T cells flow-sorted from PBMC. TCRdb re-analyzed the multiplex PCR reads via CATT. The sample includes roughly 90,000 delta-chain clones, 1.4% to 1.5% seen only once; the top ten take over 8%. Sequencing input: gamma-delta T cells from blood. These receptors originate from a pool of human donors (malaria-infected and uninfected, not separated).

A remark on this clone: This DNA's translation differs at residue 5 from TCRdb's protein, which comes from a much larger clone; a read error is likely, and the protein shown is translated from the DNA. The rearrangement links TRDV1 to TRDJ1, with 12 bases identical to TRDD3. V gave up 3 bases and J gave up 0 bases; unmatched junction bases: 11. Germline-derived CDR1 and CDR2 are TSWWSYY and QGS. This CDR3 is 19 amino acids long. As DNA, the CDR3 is TGTGCTCTTGGGGACGTACTGGGGGATACAGAGGGGTACACCGATAAACTCATCTTT. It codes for CALGDVLGDTEGYTDKLIF.

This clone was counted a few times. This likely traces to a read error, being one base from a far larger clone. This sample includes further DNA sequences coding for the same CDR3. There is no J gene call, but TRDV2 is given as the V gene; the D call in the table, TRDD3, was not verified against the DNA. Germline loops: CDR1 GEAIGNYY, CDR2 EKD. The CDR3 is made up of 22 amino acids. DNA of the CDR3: TGTGCCTGTGACACCGTGCCCGTGATTGTACTGGGGGATACTCTGTACACCGATAAACTCATCTTC. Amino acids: CACDTVPVIVLGDTLYTDKLIF.

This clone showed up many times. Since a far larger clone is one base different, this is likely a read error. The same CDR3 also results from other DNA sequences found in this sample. CDR3 nucleotides: TGTGCCTGTGACTCTACTGGGGGATCCTGGGATACCCGACAGATGTTTTTC. Encoded protein: CACDSTGGSWDTRQMFF. The rearrangement joins TRDV2 to TRDJ3; TRDD3 aligns across 10 bases. The J gene, absent from TCRdb, was called here by matching the DNA to germline. This CDR3 has 17 residues. Germline lookup yields CDR1 GEAIGNYY and CDR2 EKD.

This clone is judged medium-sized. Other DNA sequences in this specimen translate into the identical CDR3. CDR3 sequence: CACDTVGLEGGIRADKLIF. CDR3 DNA sequence: TGTGCCTGTGACACCGTCGGCCTCGAGGGTGGGATAAGGGCCGATAAACTCATCTTT. The chain uses TRDV2 and TRDJ1; TRDD3 is a possible D gene (6 bases). The germline V and J ends were trimmed by 0 bases and 3 bases, with 25 bases remaining between them. Germline CDR1 GEAIGNYY, CDR2 EKD. The CDR3 has 19 amino acids.

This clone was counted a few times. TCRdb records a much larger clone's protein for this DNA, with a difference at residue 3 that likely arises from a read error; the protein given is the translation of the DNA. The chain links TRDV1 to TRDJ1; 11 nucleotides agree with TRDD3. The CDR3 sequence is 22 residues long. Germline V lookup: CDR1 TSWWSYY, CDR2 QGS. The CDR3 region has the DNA TGTGCTCCTGGGGAACTGGGGCTGCAATGGGGGATACGAGTGGAAGACACCGATAAACTCATCTTT. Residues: CAPGELGLQWGIRVEDTDKLIF.

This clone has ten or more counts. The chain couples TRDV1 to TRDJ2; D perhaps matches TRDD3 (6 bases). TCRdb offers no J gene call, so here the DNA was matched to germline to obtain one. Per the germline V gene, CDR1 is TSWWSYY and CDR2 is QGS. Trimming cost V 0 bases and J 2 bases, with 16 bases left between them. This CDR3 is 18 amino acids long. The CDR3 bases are TGTGCTCTTGGGGAACTAGAAGGGATAGGTGTGTTGACAGCACAACTCTTCTTT. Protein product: CALGELEGIGVLTAQLFF.

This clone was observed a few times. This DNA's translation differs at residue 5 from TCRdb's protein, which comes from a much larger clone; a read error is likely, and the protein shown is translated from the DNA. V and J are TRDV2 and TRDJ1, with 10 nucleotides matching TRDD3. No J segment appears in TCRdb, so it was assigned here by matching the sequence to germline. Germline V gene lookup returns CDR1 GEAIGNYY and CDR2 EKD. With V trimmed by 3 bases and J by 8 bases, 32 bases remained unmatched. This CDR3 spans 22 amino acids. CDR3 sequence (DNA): TGTGCCTGTGACGCCGTAAATCGGCCGTCAATGGGGGATACACGTCCTCATCCAAAACTCATCTTT. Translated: CACDAVNRPSMGDTRPHPKLIF.

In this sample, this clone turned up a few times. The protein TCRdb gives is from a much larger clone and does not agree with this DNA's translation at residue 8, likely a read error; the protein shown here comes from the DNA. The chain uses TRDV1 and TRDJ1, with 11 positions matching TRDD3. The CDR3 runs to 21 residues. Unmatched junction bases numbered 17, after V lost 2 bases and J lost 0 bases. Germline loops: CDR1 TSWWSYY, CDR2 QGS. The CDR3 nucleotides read TGTGCTCTTGGGGAATCAGCCCTCCCACTTAACTGGGGGATATACACCGATAAACTCATCTTT. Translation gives CALGESALPLNWGIYTDKLIF.

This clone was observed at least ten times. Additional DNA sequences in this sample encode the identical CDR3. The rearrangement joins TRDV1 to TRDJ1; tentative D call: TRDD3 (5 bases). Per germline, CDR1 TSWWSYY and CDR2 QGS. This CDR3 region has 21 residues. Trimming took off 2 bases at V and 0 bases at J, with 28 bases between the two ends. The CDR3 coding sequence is TGTGCTCTTGGGGAAGGGATGACCCGACGGACCTCCAGACGGTACACCGATAAACTCATCTTT. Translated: CALGEGMTRRTSRRYTDKLIF.

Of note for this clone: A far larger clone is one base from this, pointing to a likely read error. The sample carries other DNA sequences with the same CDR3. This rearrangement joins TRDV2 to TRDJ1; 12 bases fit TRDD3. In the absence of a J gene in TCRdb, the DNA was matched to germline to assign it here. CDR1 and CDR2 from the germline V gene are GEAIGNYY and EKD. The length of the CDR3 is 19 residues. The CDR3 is CACDTLRVLGDTSGDKLIF. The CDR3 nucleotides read TGTGCCTGCGACACACTCCGAGTACTGGGGGATACTTCTGGCGATAAACTCATCTTT.

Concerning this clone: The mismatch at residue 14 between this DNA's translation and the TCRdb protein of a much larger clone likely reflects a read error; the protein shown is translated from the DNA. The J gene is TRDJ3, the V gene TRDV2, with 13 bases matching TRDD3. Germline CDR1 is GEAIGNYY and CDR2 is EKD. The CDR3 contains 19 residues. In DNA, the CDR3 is TGTGCCTGTGTCCCCGTACTGGGGGATACGGGCTGGGACATCCGACAGATGTTTTTC. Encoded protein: CACVPVLGDTGWDIRQMFF.

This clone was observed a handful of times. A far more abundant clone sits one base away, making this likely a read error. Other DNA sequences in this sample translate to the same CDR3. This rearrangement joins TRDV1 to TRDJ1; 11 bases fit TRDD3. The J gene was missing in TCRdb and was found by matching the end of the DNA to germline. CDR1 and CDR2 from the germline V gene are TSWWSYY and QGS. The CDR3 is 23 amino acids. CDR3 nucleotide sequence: TGTGCTCTTGGGGAACTAGCGGCCCCCTTCCTACAAAATCCTGGGGGATACACCGACAAACTCATCTTT. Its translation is CALGELAAPFLQNPGGYTDKLIF.